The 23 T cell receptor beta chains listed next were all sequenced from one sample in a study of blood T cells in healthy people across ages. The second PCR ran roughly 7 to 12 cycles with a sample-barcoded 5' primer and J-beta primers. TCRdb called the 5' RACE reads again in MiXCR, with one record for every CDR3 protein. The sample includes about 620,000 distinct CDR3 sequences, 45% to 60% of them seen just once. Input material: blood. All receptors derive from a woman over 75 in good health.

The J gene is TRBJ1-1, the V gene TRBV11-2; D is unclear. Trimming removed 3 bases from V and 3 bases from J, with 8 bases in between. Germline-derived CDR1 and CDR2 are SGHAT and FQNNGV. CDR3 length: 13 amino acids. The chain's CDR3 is CASSFVGDTEAFF. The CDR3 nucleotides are TGTGCCAGCAGCTTCGTTGGGGACACTGAAGCTTTCTTT.

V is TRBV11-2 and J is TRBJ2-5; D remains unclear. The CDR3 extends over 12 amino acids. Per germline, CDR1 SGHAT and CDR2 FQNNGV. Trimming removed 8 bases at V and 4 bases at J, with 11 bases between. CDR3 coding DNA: TGTGCCAGCGGGTCCTGGGGAGAGACCCAGTACTTC. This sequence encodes CASGSWGETQYF.

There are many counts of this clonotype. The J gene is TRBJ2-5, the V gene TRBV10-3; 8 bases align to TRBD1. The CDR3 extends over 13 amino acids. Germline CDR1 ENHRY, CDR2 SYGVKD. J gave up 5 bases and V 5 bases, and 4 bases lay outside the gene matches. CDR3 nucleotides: TGTGCCATCAGTCCGGACAGGGTTGAGACCCAGTACTTC. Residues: CAISPDRVETQYF.

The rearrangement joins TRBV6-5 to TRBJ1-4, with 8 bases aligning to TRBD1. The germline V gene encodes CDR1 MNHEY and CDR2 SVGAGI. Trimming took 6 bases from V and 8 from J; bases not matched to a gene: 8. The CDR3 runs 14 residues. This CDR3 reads CASSWTGRSEKLFF. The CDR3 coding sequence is TGTGCCAGCAGCTGGACAGGGAGGAGCGAAAAACTGTTTTTT.

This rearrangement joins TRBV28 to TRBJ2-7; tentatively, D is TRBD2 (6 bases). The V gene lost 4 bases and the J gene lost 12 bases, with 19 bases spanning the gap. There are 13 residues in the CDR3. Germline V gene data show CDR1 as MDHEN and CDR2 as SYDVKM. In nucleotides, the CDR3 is TGTGCCAGCAGTTCTCTCGGGGGAGAGACCCTGTACTTC. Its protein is CASSSLGGETLYF.

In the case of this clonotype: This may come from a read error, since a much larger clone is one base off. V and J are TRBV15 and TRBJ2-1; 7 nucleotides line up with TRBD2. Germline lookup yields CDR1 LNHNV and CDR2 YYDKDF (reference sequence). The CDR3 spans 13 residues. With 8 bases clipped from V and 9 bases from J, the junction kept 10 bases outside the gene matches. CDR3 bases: TGTGCCACCGGGGTATCGGCTAGCGGTGAGCAGTTCTTC. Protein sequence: CATGVSASGEQFF.

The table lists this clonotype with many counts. CDR3 sequence: CASSTGQGWDEQFF. The CDR3 coding sequence is TGCGCCAGCAGCACCGGACAGGGCTGGGATGAGCAGTTCTTC. The chain has TRBV5-1 and TRBJ2-1; 8 bases align to TRBD1. Germline V lookup: CDR1 SGHRS, CDR2 YFSETQ. J lost 8 bases, V lost 4 bases, and 8 bases had no gene match. The CDR3 consists of 14 residues.

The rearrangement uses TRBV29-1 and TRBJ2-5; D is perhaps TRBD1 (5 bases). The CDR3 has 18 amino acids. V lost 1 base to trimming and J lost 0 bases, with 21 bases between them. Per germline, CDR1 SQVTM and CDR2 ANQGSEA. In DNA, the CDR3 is TGCAGCGTTGAAGGAACAGGTCCACCCAAAGCCAACCAAGAGACCCAGTACTTC. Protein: CSVEGTGPPKANQETQYF.

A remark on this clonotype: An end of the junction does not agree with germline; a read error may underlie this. CDR3 protein: CSTRVVGGLGEQFF. The CDR3 coding sequence is TGCAGTACTAGAGTTGTGGGAGGGCTCGGTGAGCAGTTCTTC. This sequence joins TRBV20-1 and TRBJ2-1; 7 bases are shared with TRBD2. In germline, CDR1 is DFQATT, CDR2 SNEGSKA (reference sequence). The CDR3 contains 14 residues.

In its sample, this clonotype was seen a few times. CDR3 nucleotide sequence: TGTGCCAGCAGCCGTTGGACATCGGCCGGAAATGAAAAACTGTTTTTT. Encoded protein: CASSRWTSAGNEKLFF. V is TRBV7-9 and J is TRBJ1-4; D might be TRBD1 (5 bases). The CDR3 spans 16 residues. The germline V and J ends were trimmed by 5 bases and 5 bases, with 18 bases remaining between them. Germline V gene data show CDR1 as SEHNR and CDR2 as FQNEAQ (reference sequence).

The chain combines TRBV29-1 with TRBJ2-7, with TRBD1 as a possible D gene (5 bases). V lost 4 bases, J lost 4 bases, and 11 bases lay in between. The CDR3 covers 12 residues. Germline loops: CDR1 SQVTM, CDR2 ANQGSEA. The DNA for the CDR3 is TGCAGCGTTGTGACAGACGAATACGAGCAGTACTTC. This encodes CSVVTDEYEQYF.

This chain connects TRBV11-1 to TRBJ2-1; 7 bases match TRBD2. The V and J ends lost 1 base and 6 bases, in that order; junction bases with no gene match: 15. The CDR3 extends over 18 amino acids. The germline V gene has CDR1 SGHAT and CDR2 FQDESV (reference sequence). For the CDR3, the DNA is TGTGCCAGCAGCTTAGAGGGGACCCGGGCGGGGGACCGCAATGAGCAGTTCTTC. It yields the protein CASSLEGTRAGDRNEQFF.

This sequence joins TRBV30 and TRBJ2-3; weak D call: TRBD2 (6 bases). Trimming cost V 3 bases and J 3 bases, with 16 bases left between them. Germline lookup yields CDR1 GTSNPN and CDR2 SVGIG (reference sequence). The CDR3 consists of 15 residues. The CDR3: CAWRPQEGATDTQYF. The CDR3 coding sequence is TGTGCCTGGAGGCCTCAGGAGGGAGCTACAGATACGCAGTATTTT.

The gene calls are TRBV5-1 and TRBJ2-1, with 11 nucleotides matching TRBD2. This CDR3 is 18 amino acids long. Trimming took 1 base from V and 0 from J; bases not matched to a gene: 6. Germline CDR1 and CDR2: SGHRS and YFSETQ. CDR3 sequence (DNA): TGCGCCAGCAGCTTGTCACTAGCGGGAGCCGCCTCCTACAATGAGCAGTTCTTC. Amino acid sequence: CASSLSLAGAASYNEQFF.

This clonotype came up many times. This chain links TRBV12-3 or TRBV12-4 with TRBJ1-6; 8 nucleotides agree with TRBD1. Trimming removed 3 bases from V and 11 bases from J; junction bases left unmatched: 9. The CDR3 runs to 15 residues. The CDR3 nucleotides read TGTGCCAGCAGTTTGGGAGGGACAGGACTTGCACCCCTCCACTTT. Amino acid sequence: CASSLGGTGLAPLHF.

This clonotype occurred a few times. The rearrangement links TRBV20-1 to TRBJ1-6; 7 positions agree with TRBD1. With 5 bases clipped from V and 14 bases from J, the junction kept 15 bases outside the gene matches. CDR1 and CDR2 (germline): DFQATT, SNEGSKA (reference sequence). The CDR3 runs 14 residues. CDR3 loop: CSAGRAGGSLSLHF. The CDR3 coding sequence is TGCAGTGCTGGCCGGGCAGGGGGTTCTCTTTCCCTCCACTTT.

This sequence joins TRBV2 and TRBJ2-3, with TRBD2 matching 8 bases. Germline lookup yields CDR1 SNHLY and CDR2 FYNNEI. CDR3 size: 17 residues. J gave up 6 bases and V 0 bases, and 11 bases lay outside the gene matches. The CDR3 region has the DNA TGTGCCAGCAGTGAAGCGGCGGCCGGGACTAGAGGGGATACGCAGTATTTT. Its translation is CASSEAAAGTRGDTQYF.

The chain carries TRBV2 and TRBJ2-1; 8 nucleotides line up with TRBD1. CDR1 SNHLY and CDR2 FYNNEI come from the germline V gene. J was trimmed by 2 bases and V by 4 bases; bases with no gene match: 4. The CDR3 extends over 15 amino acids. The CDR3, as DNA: TGTGCCAGCAGTGGGGACAGGCTCCCCTACAATGAGCAGTTCTTC. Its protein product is CASSGDRLPYNEQFF.

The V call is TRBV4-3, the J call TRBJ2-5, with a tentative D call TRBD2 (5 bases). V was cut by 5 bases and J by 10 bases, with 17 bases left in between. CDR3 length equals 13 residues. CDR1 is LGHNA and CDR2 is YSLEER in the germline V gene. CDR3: CASSLASVEGQYF. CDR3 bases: TGCGCCAGCAGCTTGGCGTCCGTCGAGGGCCAGTACTTC.

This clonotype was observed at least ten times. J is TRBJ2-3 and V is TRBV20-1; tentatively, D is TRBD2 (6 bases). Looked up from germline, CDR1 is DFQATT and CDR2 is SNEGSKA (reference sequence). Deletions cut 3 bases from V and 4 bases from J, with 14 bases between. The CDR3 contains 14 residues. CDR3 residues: CSARDNRRADTQYF. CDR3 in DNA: TGCAGTGCTAGGGACAACCGGAGGGCAGATACGCAGTATTTT.

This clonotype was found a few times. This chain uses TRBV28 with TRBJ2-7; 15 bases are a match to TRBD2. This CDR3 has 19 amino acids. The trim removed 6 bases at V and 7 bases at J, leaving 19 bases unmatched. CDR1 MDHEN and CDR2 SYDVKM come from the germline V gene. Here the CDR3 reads CASSPSGLAGGTSYNEQYF. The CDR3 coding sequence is TGTGCCAGCAGCCCTTCGGGACTAGCGGGAGGAACCTCCTACAATGAGCAGTACTTC.

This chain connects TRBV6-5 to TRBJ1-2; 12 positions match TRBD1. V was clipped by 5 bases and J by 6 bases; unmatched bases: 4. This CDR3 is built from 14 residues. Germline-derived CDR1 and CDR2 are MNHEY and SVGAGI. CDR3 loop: CASSRDRGRHGYTF. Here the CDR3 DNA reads TGTGCCAGCAGTCGGGACAGGGGGCGTCATGGCTACACCTTC.

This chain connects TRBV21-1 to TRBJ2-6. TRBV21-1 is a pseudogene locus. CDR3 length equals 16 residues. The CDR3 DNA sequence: TGTGCCAGCAGCGACAACAGGGCTCCTGGGGCCAACGTCCTGACTTTC. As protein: CASSDNRAPGANVLTF.